Listed below are T cell receptor beta chains from one sample, sequenced in a study of cytomegalovirus exposure and HLA in healthy donors. The protocol was immunoSEQ multiplex PCR, while the TCRdb copy is restricted to in-frame clones and leaves out a portion. The sample has some 150,000 clones; 65% to 85% are singletons. Input material: PBMCs. These receptors were taken from a woman under 30 in good health and CMV-seronegative. Both conserved end residues are part of each CDR3. A D gene is named only where the DNA matches it firmly. The size entry is marked missing in some rows and otherwise reads once, few, many or a size class.

clone_size: .; v_call: TRBV7-9; d_call: .; j_call: TRBJ1-1; cdr3_nt: TGTGCCAGCAGCCCCTATGGTGAAGCTTTCTTT; cdr3_aa: CASSPYGEAFF
clone_size: .; v_call: TRBV7-9; d_call: TRBD2; j_call: TRBJ2-1; cdr3_nt: TGTGCCAGCAGCCCCGGACTAGCTGCCAATGAGCAGTTCTTC; cdr3_aa: CASSPGLAANEQFF
clone_size: .; v_call: TRBV10-3; d_call: TRBD2; j_call: TRBJ2-1; cdr3_nt: TGTGCCATCAGCGGCGGGGGGCTATACAATGAGCAGTTCTTC; cdr3_aa: CAISGGGLYNEQFF
clone_size: .; v_call: TRBV28; d_call: .; j_call: TRBJ2-1; cdr3_nt: TGTGCCAGCAGTTCCAACCCGGGTTCTGAGCAGTTCTTC; cdr3_aa: CASSSNPGSEQFF
clone_size: few; v_call: TRBV2; d_call: .; j_call: TRBJ1-4; cdr3_nt: TGTGCCAGCAGTGCCCTCCGGGGAGCAACTAATGAAAAACTGTTTTTT; cdr3_aa: CASSALRGATNEKLFF
clone_size: few; v_call: TRBV25-1; d_call: .; j_call: TRBJ1-5; cdr3_nt: TGTGCCAGCAGGGGGCAGGGCAATCAGCCCCAGCATTTT; cdr3_aa: CASRGQGNQPQHF
clone_size: once; v_call: TRBV7-4; d_call: .; j_call: TRBJ1-4; cdr3_nt: TGTGCCAGCAGCACCCTCTTTCTGGGAGGACTGTTTTTT; cdr3_aa: CASSTLFLGGLFF
clone_size: .; v_call: TRBV29-1; d_call: .; j_call: TRBJ1-1; cdr3_nt: TGCAGCGTTGATCCGGCAGGGGCGAACACTGAAGCTTTCTTT; cdr3_aa: CSVDPAGANTEAFF
clone_size: .; v_call: TRBV12-2; d_call: .; j_call: TRBJ2-2; cdr3_nt: TGTGCAAGTCGCTCCCGCCTGGCTAGCGGGAGACGCGCCGGGGAGCTGTTTTTT; cdr3_aa: CASRSRLASGRRAGELFF
clone_size: .; v_call: TRBV2; d_call: TRBD2; j_call: TRBJ2-5; cdr3_nt: TGTGCCACTGGACTAGCGACTCCCCAAGAGACCCAGTACTTC; cdr3_aa: CATGLATPQETQYF
clone_size: .; v_call: TRBV23-1; d_call: TRBD2; j_call: TRBJ2-7; cdr3_nt: TGCGCCAGCAGTCAAAGGAGCGGGAGGCGTTACGAGCAGTACTTC; cdr3_aa: CASSQRSGRRYEQYF
clone_size: once; v_call: TRBV4-1; d_call: .; j_call: TRBJ2-3; cdr3_nt: TGCGCCAGCAGCCCCTTAGCGGAACCGACAGATACGCAGTATTTT; cdr3_aa: CASSPLAEPTDTQYF
clone_size: .; v_call: TRBV27; d_call: .; j_call: TRBJ2-3; cdr3_nt: TGTGCCAGCAGTTTACTCTCCTCGACTAGCACAGATACGCAGTATTTT; cdr3_aa: CASSLLSSTSTDTQYF
clone_size: .; v_call: TRBV7-3; d_call: TRBD2; j_call: TRBJ2-3; cdr3_nt: TGTGCCAGCAGCTTAAGCGGGGGTAGAGATACGCAGTATTTT; cdr3_aa: CASSLSGGRDTQYF
clone_size: .; v_call: TRBV5-1; d_call: TRBD2; j_call: TRBJ2-1; cdr3_nt: TGCGCCAGCAGCTTGGGGCTAGCGGGAGCAGGTGATGAGCAGTTCTTC; cdr3_aa: CASSLGLAGAGDEQFF
clone_size: .; v_call: TRBV19; d_call: .; j_call: TRBJ1-1; cdr3_nt: TGTGCCAGTAGGATAGATGGGCAGGTGATGAACACTGAAGCTTTCTTT; cdr3_aa: CASRIDGQVMNTEAFF
clone_size: .; v_call: TRBV25-1; d_call: .; j_call: TRBJ1-3; cdr3_nt: TGTGCCAGCAGTGAATTCGGACAGCTATCTGGAAACACCATATATTTT; cdr3_aa: CASSEFGQLSGNTIYF
clone_size: .; v_call: TRBV28; d_call: .; j_call: TRBJ2-4; cdr3_nt: TGTGCCAGCAGTGGAGACGGCCCCCCTTCTCAGTACTTC; cdr3_aa: CASSGDGPPSQYF
clone_size: few; v_call: TRBV28; d_call: .; j_call: TRBJ2-7; cdr3_nt: TGTGCCAGTTCCCCGGCGGGAATCGACGAGCAGTACTTC; cdr3_aa: CASSPAGIDEQYF
clone_size: .; v_call: TRBV7-3; d_call: .; j_call: TRBJ2-2; cdr3_nt: TGTGCCAGCAGCTTATATTTAGGACGTCGGGGAGGCACCGGGGAGCTGTTTTTT; cdr3_aa: CASSLYLGRRGGTGELFF
clone_size: .; v_call: TRBV19; d_call: TRBD2; j_call: TRBJ2-2; cdr3_nt: TGTGCCAGTAGTATTGGGACTAAGAACACCGGGGAGCTGTTTTTT; cdr3_aa: CASSIGTKNTGELFF
clone_size: once; v_call: TRBV5-4; d_call: .; j_call: TRBJ2-5; cdr3_nt: TGTGCCAGCAGCGCCTTGCAGGGAGGTTCGGAGACCCAGTACTTC; cdr3_aa: CASSALQGGSETQYF
clone_size: .; v_call: TRBV11-2; d_call: .; j_call: TRBJ2-7; cdr3_nt: TGTGCCAGCAGCTCCCAGGGGGGTTTCTACGAGCAGTACTTC; cdr3_aa: CASSSQGGFYEQYF
clone_size: .; v_call: TRBV7-6; d_call: TRBD1; j_call: TRBJ1-4; cdr3_nt: TGTGCCAGCAGCTTAGGGGACAGGGGCTCTAATGAAAAACTGTTTTTT; cdr3_aa: CASSLGDRGSNEKLFF
clone_size: .; v_call: TRBV28; d_call: .; j_call: TRBJ2-7; cdr3_nt: TGTGCCAGCAAGGCTGGGGGGTACAGCTCCTACGAGCAGTACTTC; cdr3_aa: CASKAGGYSSYEQYF
clone_size: once; v_call: TRBV6-5; d_call: .; j_call: TRBJ1-6; cdr3_nt: TGTGCCAGCAGTTACGACAAGGGGTCAGGCTCACCCCTCCACTTT; cdr3_aa: CASSYDKGSGSPLHF
clone_size: few; v_call: TRBV11-2; d_call: TRBD2; j_call: TRBJ2-7; cdr3_nt: TGTGCCAGCAGATACCGTAGCGGGAGCCACGAGCAGTACTTC; cdr3_aa: CASRYRSGSHEQYF
clone_size: .; v_call: TRBV5-1; d_call: .; j_call: TRBJ2-5; cdr3_nt: TGCGCCAGCAGAGTGGGAGTAGGGACCCAGTACTTC; cdr3_aa: CASRVGVGTQYF
clone_size: .; v_call: TRBV5-1; d_call: .; j_call: TRBJ1-2; cdr3_nt: TGCGCCAGCAGCTCGCGGCAAGGGCGCGGGAGTTCCGATGGCTACACCTTC; cdr3_aa: CASSSRQGRGSSDGYTF